This T cell receptor (beta chain) comes out of a study of T cell clonality in common variable immunodeficiency. The table lists this clone with many counts. Its specificity is not known. Read coverage stops 3 residues before the CDR3 terminus; the germline J gene supplies the remainder. CDR1 and CDR2 from the germline V gene are GTSNPN and SVGIG (reference sequence). Between the trimmed V and J ends, which lost 0 bases and 4 bases, there was a span of 9 bases. The CDR3 totals 13 residues. General observations from the study: Reportedly, TCR beta sequences from common variable immunodeficiency showed fewer deletions and N-nucleotide insertions.

CVID and control samples used equivalent genomic DNA input. The assay was immunoSEQ multiplex PCR, and TCRdb's table has in-frame clones only and misses some. The sample shows about 52,000 clones, none of them appearing just once. Caucasian heritage predominated among both patients and controls. Donors gave roughly 4.5 to 9 ml heparinized peripheral whole blood. The V call is TRBV30, the J call TRBJ1-1; the D is unclear. The receptor was isolated from a person aged 18 to 75 in good health. The sequenced sample was peripheral blood mononuclear cells. CDR3 sequence reads: CAWSVLIPTEAFF. The sequenced part of the CDR3 DNA is TGTGCCTGGAGTGTACTGATTCCCACTGAA. The full variable domain, rest sourced from reference TRBV30 and TRBJ1-1, is SQTIHQWPATLVQPVGSPLSLECTVEGTSNPNLYWYRQAAGRGLQLLFYSVGIGQISSEVPQNLSASRPQDRQFILSSKKLLLSDSGFYLCAWSVLIPTEAFFGQGTRLTVV.